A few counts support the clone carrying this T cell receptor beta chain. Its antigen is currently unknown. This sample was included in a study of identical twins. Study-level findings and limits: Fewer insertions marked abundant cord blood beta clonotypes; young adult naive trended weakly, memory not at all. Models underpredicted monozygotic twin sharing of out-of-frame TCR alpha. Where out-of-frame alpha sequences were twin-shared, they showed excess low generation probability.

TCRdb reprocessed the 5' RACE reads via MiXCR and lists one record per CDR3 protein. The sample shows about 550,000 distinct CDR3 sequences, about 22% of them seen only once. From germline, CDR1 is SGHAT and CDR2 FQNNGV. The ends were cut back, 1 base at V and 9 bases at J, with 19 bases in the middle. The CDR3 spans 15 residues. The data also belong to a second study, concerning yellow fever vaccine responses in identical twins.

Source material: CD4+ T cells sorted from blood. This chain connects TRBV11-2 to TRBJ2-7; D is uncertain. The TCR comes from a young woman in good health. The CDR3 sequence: CASSLASSASGGQYV. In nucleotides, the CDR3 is TGTGCCAGCAGCTTAGCGTCCTCGGCTAGTGGCGGGCAGTACGTC.